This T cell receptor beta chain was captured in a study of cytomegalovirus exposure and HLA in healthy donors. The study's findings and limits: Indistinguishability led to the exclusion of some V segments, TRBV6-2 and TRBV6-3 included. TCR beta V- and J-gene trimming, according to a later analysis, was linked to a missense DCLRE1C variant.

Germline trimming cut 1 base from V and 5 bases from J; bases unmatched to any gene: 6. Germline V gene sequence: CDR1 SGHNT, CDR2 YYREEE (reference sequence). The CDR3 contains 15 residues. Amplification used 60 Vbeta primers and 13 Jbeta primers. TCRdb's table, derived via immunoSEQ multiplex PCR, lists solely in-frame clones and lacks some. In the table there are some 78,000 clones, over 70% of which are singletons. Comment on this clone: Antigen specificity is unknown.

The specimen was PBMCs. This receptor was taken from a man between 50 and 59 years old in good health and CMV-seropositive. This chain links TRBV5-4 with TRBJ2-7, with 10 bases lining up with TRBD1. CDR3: CASSLPQTGGDEQYF. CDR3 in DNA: TGTGCCAGCAGCTTGCCACAGACAGGGGGCGACGAGCAGTACTTC.